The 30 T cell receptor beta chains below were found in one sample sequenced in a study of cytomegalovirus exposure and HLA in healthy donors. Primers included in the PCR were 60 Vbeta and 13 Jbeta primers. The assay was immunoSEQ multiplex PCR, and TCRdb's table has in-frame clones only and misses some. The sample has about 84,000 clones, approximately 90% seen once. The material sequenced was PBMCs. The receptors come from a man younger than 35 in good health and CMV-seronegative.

In nucleotides, the CDR3 is TGCGCCAGCAGCTTGTATGGGGCCCAGCCCCAGCATTTT. Its protein product is CASSLYGAQPQHF. The chain employs TRBV5-1 and TRBJ1-5; the D gene is possibly TRBD1 (5 bases). This CDR3 is built from 13 residues. Germline V gene sequence: CDR1 SGHRS, CDR2 YFSETQ. Trimming took 1 base from V and 7 from J, leaving 9 bases between them. Supplemented by reference TRBV5-1 and TRBJ1-5, the full variable domain reads KAGVTQTPRYLIKTRGQQVTLSCSPISGHRSVSWYQQTPGQGLQFLFEYFSETQRNKGNFPGRFSGRQFSNSRSEMNVSTLELGDSALYLCASSLYGAQPQHFGDGTRLSIL.

The CDR3 reads CASSVASGGQGANTGELFF. The CDR3 DNA is TGTGCCAGCAGCGTAGCTTCTGGGGGACAGGGGGCAAACACCGGGGAGCTGTTTTTT. The chain combines TRBV9 with TRBJ2-2; TRBD1 matches 12 bases. The germline CDR1 and CDR2 sequences are SGDLS and YYNGEE. This CDR3 has 19 residues. J was trimmed by 2 bases and V by 0 bases; bases with no gene match: 8.

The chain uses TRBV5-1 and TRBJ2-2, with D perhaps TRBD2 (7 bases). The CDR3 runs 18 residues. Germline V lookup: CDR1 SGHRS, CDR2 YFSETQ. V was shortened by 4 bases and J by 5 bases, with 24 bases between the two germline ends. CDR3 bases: TGCGCCAGCAGCCCCGTTTGGGGGGGCAGAAAGAAAACCGGGGAGCTGTTTTTT. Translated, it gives CASSPVWGGRKKTGELFF. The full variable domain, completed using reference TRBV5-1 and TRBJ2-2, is KAGVTQTPRYLIKTRGQQVTLSCSPISGHRSVSWYQQTPGQGLQFLFEYFSETQRNKGNFPGRFSGRQFSNSRSEMNVSTLELGDSALYLCASSPVWGGRKKTGELFFGEGSRLTVL.

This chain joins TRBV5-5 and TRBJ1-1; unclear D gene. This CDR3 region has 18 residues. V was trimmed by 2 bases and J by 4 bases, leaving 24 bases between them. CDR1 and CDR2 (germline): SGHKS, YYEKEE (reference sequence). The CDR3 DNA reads TGTGCCAGCAGCTTACTCCCTTGGGGAGTGGCGCTTGGCACTGAAGCTTTCTTT. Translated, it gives CASSLLPWGVALGTEAFF.

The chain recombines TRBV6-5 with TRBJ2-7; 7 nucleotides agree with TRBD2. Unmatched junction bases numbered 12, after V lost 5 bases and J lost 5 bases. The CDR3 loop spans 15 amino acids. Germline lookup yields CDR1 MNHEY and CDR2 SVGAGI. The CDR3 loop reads CASSSLGGERNEQYF. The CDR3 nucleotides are TGTGCCAGCAGTAGCTTGGGGGGGGAAAGAAACGAGCAGTACTTC.

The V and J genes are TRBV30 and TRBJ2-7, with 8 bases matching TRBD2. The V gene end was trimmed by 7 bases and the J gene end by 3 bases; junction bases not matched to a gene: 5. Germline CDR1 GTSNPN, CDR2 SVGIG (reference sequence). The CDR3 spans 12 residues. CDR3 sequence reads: CALSTSGYEQYF. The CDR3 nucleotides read TGTGCCTTGTCAACTAGCGGCTACGAGCAGTACTTC.

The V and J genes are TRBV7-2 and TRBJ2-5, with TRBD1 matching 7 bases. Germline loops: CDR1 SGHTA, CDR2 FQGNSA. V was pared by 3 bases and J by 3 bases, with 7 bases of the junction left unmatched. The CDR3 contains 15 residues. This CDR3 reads CASSLGDRVEETQYF. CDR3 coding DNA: TGTGCCAGCAGCTTGGGGGACAGAGTCGAAGAGACCCAGTACTTC.

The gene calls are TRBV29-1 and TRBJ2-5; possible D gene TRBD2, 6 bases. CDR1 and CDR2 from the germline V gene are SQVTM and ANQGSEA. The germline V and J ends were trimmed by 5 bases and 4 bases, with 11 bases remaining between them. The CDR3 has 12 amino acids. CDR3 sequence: CSVRGAGETQYF. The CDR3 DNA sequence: TGCAGCGTTCGAGGAGCGGGAGAGACCCAGTACTTC.

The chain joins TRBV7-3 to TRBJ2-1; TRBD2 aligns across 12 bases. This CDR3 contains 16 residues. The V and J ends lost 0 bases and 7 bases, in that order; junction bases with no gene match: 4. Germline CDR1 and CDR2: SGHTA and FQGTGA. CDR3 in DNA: TGTGCCAGCAGCTTAACGCGACTAGCGGGGGCAAATGAGCAGTTCTTC. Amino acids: CASSLTRLAGANEQFF.

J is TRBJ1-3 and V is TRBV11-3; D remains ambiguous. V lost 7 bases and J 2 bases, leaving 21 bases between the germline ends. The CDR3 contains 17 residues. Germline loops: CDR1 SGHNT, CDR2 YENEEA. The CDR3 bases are TGTGCCAGCATCCTATGGCCCGGGATCGCGACTGGAAACACCATATATTTT. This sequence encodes CASILWPGIATGNTIYF.

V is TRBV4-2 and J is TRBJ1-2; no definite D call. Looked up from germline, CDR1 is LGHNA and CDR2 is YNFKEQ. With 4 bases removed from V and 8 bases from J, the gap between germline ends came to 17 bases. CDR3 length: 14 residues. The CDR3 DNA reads TGTGCCAGCAGCCTTCGTGGCCGGGAGTCCGGCTACACCTTC. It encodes CASSLRGRESGYTF.

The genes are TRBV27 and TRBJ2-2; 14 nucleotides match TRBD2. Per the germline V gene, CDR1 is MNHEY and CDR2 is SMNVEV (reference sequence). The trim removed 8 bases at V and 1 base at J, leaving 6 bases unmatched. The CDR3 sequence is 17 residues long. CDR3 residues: CASSGTSGRWNTGELFF. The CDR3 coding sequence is TGTGCCAGCTCCGGGACTAGCGGGAGATGGAACACCGGGGAGCTGTTTTTT.

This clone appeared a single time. In DNA form, the CDR3 reads TGCGCCAGCAGCTCCCTGGGGGGTAGCACAGATACGCAGTATTTT. Translated, it gives CASSSLGGSTDTQYF. This chain uses TRBV5-1 with TRBJ2-3; D possibly corresponds to TRBD2 (6 bases). The CDR3 has 15 amino acids. The V and J ends lost 3 bases and 0 bases respectively, with 11 bases between them. Germline V CDR1 and CDR2: SGHRS, YFSETQ.

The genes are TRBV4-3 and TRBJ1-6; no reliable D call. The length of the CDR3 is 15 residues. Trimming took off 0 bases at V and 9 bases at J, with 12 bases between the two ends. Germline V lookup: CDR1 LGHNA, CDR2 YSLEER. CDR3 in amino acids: CASSQDGEESSPLHF. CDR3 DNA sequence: TGCGCCAGCAGCCAAGATGGTGAGGAAAGTTCACCCCTCCACTTT.

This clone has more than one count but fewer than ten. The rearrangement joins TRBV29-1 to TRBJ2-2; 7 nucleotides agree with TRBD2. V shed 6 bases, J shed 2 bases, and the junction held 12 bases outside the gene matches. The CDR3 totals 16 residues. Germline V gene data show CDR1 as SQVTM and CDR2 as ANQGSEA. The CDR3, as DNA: TGCAGCGTCCTAGGGAGCGGGACCCTTAACACCGGGGAGCTGTTTTTT. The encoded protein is CSVLGSGTLNTGELFF.

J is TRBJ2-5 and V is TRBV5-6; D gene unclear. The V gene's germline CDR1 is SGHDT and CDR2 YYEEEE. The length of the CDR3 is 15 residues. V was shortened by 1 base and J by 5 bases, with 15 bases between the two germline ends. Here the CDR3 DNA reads TGTGCCAGCAGCTTGATTTCCTCGCGGTGGGAGACCCAGTACTTC. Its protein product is CASSLISSRWETQYF.

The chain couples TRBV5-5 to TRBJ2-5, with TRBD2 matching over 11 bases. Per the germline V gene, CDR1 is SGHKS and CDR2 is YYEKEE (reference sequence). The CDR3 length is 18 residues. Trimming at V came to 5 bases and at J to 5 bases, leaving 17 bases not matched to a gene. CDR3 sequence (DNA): TGTGCCAGCAGACCCAGACTAGCGGGATCACTGCCGGCGGAGACCCAGTACTTC. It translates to CASRPRLAGSLPAETQYF.

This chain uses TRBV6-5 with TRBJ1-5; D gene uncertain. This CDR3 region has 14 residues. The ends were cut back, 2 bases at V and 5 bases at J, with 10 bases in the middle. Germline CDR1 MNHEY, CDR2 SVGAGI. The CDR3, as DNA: TGTGCCAGCAGTTACGGCAGGTTAGATCAGCCCCAGCATTTT. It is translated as CASSYGRLDQPQHF.

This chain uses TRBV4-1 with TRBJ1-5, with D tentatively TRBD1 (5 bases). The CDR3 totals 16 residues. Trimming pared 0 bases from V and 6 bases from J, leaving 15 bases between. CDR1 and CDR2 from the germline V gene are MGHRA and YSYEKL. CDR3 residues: CASSQDQVRAGQPQHF. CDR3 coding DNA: TGCGCCAGCAGCCAAGATCAGGTCAGGGCTGGTCAGCCCCAGCATTTT.

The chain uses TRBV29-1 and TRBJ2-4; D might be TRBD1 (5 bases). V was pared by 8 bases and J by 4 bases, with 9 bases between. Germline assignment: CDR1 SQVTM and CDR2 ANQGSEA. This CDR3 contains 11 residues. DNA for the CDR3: TGCAGCTCCCGGACAAAAAACATTCAGTACTTC. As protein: CSSRTKNIQYF.

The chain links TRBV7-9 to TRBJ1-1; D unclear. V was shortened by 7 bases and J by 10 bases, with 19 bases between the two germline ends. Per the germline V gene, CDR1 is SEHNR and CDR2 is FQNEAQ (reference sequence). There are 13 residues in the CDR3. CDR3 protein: CASNSRGSGGAFF. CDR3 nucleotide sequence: TGTGCCAGCAACTCGAGAGGCTCCGGAGGAGCTTTCTTT.

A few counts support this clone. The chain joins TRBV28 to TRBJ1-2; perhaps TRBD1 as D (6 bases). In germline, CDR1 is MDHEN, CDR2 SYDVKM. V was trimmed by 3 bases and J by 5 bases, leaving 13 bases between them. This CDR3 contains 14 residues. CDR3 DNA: TGTGCCAGCAGTTTTTTAGGACAGATTTATGGCTACACCTTC. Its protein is CASSFLGQIYGYTF.

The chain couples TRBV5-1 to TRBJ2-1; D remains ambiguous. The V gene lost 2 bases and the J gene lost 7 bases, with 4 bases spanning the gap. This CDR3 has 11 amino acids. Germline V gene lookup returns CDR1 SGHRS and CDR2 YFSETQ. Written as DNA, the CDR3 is TGCGCCAGCAGCTTTCTTAATGAGCAGTTCTTC. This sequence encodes CASSFLNEQFF.

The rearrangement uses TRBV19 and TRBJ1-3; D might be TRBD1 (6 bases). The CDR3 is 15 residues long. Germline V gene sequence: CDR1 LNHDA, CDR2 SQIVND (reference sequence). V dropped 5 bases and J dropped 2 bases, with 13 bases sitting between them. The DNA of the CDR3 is TGTGCCAGTAGTCTCCGGGACACCACTGGAAACACCATATATTTT. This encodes CASSLRDTTGNTIYF. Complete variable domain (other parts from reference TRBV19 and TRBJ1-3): DGGITQSPKYLFRKEGQNVTLSCEQNLNHDAMYWYRQDPGQGLRLIYYSQIVNDFQKGDIAEGYSVSREKKESFPLTVTSAQKNPTAFYLCASSLRDTTGNTIYFGEGSWLTVV.

DNA of the CDR3: TGCGCCAGCAGCCAAGGGCTAGCGGCCTACAATGAGCAGTTCTTC. It specifies CASSQGLAAYNEQFF. J is TRBJ2-1 and V is TRBV4-1; 7 positions agree with TRBD2. V lost 1 base, J lost 2 bases, and 2 bases stayed unmatched. This CDR3 spans 15 amino acids. From germline, CDR1 is MGHRA and CDR2 YSYEKL.

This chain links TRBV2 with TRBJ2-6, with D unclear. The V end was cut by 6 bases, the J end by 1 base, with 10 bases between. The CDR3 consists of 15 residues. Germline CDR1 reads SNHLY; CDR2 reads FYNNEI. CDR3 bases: TGTGCCAGCAGGGCCCTGATTTCTGGGGCCAACGTCCTGACTTTC. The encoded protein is CASRALISGANVLTF.

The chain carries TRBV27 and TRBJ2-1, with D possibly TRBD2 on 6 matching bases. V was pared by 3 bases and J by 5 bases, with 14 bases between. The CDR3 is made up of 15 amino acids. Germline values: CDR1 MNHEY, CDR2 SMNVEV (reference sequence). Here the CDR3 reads CASSFLAYEDNEQFF. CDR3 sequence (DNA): TGTGCCAGCAGTTTTCTAGCGTACGAGGACAATGAGCAGTTCTTC.

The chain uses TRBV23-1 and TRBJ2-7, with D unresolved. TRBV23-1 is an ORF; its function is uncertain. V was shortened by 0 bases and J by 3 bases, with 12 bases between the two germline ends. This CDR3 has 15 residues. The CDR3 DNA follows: TGCGCCAGCAGTCAATCCCGGGTTTGTTTCTACGAGCAGTACTTC. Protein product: CASSQSRVCFYEQYF.

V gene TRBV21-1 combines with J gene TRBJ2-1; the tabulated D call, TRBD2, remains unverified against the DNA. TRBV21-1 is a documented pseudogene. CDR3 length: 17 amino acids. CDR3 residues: CASSKAGLPNVRNEQFF. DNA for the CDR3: TGTGCCAGCAGCAAAGCGGGACTACCTAACGTTCGCAATGAGCAGTTCTTC.

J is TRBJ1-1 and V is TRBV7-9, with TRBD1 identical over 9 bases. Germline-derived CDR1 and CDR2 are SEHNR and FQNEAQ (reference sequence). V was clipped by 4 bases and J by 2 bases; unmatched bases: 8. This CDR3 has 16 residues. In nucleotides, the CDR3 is TGTGCCAGCAGCTCCGTCCGGGACAGGGATAACACTGAAGCTTTCTTT. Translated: CASSSVRDRDNTEAFF.